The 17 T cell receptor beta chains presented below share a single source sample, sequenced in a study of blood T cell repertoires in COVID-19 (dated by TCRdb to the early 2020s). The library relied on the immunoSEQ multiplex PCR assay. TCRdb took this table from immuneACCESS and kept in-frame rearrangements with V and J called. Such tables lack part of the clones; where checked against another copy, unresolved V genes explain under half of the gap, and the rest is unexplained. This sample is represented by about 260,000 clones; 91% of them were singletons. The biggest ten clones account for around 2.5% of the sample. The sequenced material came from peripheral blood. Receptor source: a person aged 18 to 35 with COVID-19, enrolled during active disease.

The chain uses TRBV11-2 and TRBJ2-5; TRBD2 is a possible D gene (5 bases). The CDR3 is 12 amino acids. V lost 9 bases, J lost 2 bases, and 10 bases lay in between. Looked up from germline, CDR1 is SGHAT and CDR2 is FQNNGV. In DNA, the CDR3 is TGTGCCAGTTCACTAGTTCAAGAGACCCAGTACTTC. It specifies CASSLVQETQYF.

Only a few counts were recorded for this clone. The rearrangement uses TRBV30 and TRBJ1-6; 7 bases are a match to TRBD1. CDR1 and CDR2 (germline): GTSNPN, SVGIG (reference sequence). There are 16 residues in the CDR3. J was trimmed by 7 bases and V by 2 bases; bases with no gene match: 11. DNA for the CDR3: TGTGCCTGGAGTTTGGTGCGGACAGGTAGAAATTCACCCCTCCACTTT. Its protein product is CAWSLVRTGRNSPLHF. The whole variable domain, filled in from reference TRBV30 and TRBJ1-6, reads SQTIHQWPATLVQPVGSPLSLECTVEGTSNPNLYWYRQAAGRGLQLLFYSVGIGQISSEVPQNLSASRPQDRQFILSSKKLLLSDSGFYLCAWSLVRTGRNSPLHFGNGTRLTVT.

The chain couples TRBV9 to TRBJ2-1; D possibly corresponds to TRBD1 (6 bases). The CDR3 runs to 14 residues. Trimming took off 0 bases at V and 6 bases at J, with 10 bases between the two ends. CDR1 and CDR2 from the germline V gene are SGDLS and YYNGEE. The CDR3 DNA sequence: TGTGCCAGCAGCGTAGCTGGGGGCAGCAATGAGCAGTTCTTC. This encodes CASSVAGGSNEQFF.

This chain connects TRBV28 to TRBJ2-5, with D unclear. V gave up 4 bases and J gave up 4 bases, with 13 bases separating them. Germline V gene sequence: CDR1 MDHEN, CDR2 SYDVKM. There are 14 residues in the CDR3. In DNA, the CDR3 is TGTGCCAGCAGTTCGGAACAGATGGTAGAGACCCAGTACTTC. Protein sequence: CASSSEQMVETQYF. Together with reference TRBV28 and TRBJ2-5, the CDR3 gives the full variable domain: DVKVTQSSRYLVKRTGEKVFLECVQDMDHENMFWYRQDPGLGLRLIYFSYDVKMKEKGDIPEGYSVSREKKERFSLILESASTNQTSMYLCASSSEQMVETQYFGPGTRLLVL.

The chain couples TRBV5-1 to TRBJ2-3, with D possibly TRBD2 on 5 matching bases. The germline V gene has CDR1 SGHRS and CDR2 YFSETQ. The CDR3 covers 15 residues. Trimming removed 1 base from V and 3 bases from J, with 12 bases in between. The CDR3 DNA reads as TGCGCCAGCAGCTTGCTACGGGGAGCTACAGATACGCAGTATTTT. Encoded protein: CASSLLRGATDTQYF.

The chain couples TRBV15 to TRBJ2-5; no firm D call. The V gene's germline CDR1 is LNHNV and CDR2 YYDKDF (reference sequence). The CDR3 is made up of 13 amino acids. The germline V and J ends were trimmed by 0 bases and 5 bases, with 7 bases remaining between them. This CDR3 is CATSRDQRETQYF. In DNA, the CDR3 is TGTGCCACCAGCAGAGATCAGAGGGAGACCCAGTACTTC.

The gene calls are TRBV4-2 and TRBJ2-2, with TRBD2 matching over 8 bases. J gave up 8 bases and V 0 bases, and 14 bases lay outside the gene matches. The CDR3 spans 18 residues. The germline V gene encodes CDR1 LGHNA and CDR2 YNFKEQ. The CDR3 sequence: CASSQDQASGLEGGELFF. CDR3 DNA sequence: TGTGCCAGCAGCCAAGATCAGGCTAGCGGGCTCGAGGGGGGGGAGCTGTTTTTT.

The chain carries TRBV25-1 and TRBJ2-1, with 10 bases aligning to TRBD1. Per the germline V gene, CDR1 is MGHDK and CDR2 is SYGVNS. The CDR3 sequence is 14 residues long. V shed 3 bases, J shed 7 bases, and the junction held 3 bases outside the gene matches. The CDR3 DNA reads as TGTGCCAGCAGTGATTGGGACAGGGGAAATGAGCAGTTCTTC. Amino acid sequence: CASSDWDRGNEQFF.

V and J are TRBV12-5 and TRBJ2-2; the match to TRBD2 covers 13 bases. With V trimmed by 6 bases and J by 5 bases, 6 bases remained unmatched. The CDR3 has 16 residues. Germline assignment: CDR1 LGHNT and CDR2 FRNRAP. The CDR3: CASGETSGRSTGELFF. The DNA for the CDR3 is TGTGCTAGTGGCGAGACTAGCGGGAGGAGTACCGGGGAGCTGTTTTTT.

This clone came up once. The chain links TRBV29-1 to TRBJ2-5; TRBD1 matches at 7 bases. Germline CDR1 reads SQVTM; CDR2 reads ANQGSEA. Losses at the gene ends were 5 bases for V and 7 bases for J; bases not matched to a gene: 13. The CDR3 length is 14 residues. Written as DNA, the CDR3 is TGCAGCGTTTCTTCAGGGGGAGCGCCAAGGACCCAGTACTTC. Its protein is CSVSSGGAPRTQYF.

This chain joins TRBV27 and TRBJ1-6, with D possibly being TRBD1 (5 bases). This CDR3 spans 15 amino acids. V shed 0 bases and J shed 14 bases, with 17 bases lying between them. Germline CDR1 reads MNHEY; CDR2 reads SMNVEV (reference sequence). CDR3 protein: CASSLSNARASTLHF. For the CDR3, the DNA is TGTGCCAGCAGTTTATCCAATGCCAGGGCCTCCACCCTCCACTTT.

The CDR3 region is CASSAGQGYGYTF. The CDR3 coding sequence is TGTGCCAGCAGCGCGGGACAGGGGTATGGCTACACCTTC. The chain uses TRBV12-3 or TRBV12-4 and TRBJ1-2, with TRBD1 matching 10 bases. J lost 5 bases, V lost 6 bases, and 3 bases had no gene match. This CDR3 is 13 amino acids long.

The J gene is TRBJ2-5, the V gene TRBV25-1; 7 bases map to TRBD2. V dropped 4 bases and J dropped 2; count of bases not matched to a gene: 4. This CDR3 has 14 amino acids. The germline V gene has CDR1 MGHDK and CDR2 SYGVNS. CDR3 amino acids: CASSGSGVQETQYF. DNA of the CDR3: TGTGCCAGCAGTGGAAGCGGGGTTCAAGAGACCCAGTACTTC.

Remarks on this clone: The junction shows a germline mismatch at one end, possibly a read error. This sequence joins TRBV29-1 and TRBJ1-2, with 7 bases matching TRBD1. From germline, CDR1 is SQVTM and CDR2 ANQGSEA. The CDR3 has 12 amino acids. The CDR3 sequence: CSVEGDRDGYTF. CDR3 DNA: TGCAGCGTAGAAGGGGACAGAGACGGCTACACCTTC. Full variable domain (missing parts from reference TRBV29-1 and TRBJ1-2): SAVISQKPSRDICQRGTSLTIQCQVDSQVTMMFWYRQQPGQSLTLIATANQGSEATYESGFVIDKFPISRPNLTFSTLTVSNMSPEDSSIYLCSVEGDRDGYTFGSGTRLTVV.

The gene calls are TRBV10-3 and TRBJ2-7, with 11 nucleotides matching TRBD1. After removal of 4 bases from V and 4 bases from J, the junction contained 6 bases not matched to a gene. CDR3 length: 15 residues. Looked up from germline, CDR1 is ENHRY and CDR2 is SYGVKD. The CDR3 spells CAISVGTGGGYEQYF. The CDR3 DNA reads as TGTGCCATCAGTGTCGGGACAGGGGGTGGATACGAGCAGTACTTC.

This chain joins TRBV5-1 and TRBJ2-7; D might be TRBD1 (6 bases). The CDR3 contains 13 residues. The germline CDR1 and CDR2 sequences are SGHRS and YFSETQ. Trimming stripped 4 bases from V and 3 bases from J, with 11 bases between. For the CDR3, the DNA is TGCGCCAGCAGCGCAAACAGGGACTACGAGCAGTACTTC. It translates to CASSANRDYEQYF.

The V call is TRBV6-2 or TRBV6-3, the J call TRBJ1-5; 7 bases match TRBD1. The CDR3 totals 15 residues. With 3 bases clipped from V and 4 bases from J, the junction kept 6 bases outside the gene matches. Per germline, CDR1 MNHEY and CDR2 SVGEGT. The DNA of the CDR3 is TGTGCCAGCAGTTATTCCGGCAGGGGGAATCAGCCCCAGCATTTT. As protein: CASSYSGRGNQPQHF.